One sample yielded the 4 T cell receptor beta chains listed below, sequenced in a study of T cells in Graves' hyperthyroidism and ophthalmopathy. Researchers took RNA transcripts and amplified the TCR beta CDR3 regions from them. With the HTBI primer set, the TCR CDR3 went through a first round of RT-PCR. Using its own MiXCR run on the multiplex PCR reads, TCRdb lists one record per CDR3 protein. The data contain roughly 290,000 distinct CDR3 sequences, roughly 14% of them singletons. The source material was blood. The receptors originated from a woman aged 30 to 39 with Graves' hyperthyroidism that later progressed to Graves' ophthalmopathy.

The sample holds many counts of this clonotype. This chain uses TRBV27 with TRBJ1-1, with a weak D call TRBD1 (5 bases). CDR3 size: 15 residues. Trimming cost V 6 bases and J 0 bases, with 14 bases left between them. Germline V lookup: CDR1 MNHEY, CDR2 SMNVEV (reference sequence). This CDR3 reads CASSIPGRMNTEAFF. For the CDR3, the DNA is TGTGCCAGCAGCATCCCGGGACGGATGAACACTGAAGCTTTCTTT.

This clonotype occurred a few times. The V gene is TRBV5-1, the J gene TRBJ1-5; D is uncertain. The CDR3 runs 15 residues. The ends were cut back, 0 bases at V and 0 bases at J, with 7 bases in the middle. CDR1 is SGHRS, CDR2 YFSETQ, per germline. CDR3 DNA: TGCGCCAGCAGCTTGGAAGGGCCTAGCAATCAGCCCCAGCATTTT. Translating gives CASSLEGPSNQPQHF. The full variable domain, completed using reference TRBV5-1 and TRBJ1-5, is KAGVTQTPRYLIKTRGQQVTLSCSPISGHRSVSWYQQTPGQGLQFLFEYFSETQRNKGNFPGRFSGRQFSNSRSEMNVSTLELGDSALYLCASSLEGPSNQPQHFGDGTRLSIL.

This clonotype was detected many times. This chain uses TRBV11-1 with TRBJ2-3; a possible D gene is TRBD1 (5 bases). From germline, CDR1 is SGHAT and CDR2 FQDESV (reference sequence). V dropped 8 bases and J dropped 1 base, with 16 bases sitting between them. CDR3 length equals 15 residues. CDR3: CASGAGPPRTDTQYF. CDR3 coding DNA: TGTGCCAGCGGTGCAGGGCCCCCTCGCACAGATACGCAGTATTTT.

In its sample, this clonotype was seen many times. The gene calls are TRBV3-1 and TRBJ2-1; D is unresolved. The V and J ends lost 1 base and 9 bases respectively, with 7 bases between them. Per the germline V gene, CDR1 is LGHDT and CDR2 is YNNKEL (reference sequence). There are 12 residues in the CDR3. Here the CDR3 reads CASSQVGREQFF. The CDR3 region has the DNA TGTGCCAGCAGCCAAGTTGGGCGTGAGCAGTTCTTC.